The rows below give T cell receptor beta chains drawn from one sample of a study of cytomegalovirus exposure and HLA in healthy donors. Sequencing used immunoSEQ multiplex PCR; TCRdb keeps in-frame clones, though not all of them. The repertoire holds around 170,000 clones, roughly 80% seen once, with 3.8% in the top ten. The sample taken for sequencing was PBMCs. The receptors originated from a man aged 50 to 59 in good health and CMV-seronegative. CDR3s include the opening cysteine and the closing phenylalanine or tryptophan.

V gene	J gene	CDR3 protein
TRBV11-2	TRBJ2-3	CASSPPWGEDTQYF
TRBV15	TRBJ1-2	CATSRDPTGGYTF
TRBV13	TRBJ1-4	CASSLGQLNEKLFF
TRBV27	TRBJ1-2	CASRAREGYYGYTF
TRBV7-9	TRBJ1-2	CASSLDAWGVKHYGYTF
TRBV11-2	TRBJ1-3	CASSITGAGNTIYF
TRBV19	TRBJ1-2	CASTPGAVGGYTF
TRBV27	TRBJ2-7	CASSHTTGAYEQYF
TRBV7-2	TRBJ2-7	CASRRGSYEQYF
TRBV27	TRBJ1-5	CASSEFQGGRTNSNQPQHF
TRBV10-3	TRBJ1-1	CAISGTESSEAFF
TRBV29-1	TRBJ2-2	CSVDSGGARTGELFF
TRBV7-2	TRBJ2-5	CASSLSGGREETQYF
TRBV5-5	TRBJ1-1	CASSLRTDANTEAFF
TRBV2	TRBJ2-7	CASRLTDRSSYEQYF
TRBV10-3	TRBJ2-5	CAISTGYGAGGQETQYF
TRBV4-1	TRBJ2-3	CASSLRAGEGTDTQYF
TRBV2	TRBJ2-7	CASSEELAQPDDEQYF
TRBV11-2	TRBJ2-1	CASSLLSPQGVNEQFF
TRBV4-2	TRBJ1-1	CASSQDRGRGSEAFF
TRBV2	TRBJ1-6	CASSMGNSPLHF
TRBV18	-	CASSPPTEGDEQYF
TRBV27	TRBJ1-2	CASRPYREFGYTF
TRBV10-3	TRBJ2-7	CATSQGTGILKSSYEQYF
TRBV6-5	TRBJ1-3	CASSPEYGNTIYF
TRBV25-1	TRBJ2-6	CASARRGQGSGANVLTF
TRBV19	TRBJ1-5	CASSTPDRGGNQPQHF
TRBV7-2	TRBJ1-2	CASSLMRVGYGYTF
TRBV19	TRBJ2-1	CASSSAGQGSHEQFF
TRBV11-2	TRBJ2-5	CASSFGPGGETQYF
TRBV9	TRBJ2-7	CASSVGAGGIYEQYF
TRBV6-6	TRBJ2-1	CASSYVRGPAYNEQFF
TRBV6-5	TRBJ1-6	CASTRGTGGSPLHF
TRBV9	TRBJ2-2	CASSGRTTPGMAGELFF
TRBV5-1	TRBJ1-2	CASSLPDTSSYGYTF
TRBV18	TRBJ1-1	CASSPGREEAFF
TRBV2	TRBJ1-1	CASSQGAWGTEAFF
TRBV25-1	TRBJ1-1	CASSASGTGRTEAFF
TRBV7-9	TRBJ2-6	CASSLGTGGLYTGANVLTF
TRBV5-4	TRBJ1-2	CASSLEGTGRGYTF
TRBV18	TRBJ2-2	CASSPFRTGLNTGELFF
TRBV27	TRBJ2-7	CASSSSGPYEQYF
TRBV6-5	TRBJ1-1	CASSWANEAFF
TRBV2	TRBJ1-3	CASAQISGNTIYF
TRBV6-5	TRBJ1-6	CASSLGGAPLHF
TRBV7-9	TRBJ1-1	CASSLRGWAEAFF
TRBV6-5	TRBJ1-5	CASSYRGGPQHF
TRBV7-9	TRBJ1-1	CSSSPKLTEAFF